These 18 T cell receptor beta chains originate from one sample sequenced in a study of blood T cell repertoires in COVID-19. TCRdb's copy holds only in-frame clones and misses some; the assay was immunoSEQ multiplex PCR. The sample has fewer than 250,000 clones; about nine tenths are singletons. The sequencing sample was made of peripheral blood. The receptors were gathered from a man in his forties or fifties with COVID-19, enrolled during active disease.

The chain employs TRBV19 and TRBJ2-2, with 9 bases matching TRBD2. J gave up 1 base and V 7 bases, and 7 bases lay outside the gene matches. The CDR3 sequence is 16 residues long. Germline V gene sequence: CDR1 LNHDA, CDR2 SQIVND (reference sequence). Here the CDR3 DNA reads TGTGCCAGTACTAGGGCTAGCGGGGTGAACACCGGGGAGCTGTTTTTT. It yields the protein CASTRASGVNTGELFF. The full variable domain, its missing parts supplied by reference TRBV19 and TRBJ2-2, is DGGITQSPKYLFRKEGQNVTLSCEQNLNHDAMYWYRQDPGQGLRLIYYSQIVNDFQKGDIAEGYSVSREKKESFPLTVTSAQKNPTAFYLCASTRASGVNTGELFFGEGSRLTVL.

V and J are TRBV19 and TRBJ1-1, with 7 bases lining up with TRBD1. J was trimmed by 6 bases and V by 2 bases; bases with no gene match: 3. In germline, CDR1 is LNHDA, CDR2 SQIVND (reference sequence). The CDR3 is 13 amino acids. In DNA form, the CDR3 reads TGTGCCAGTAGTATACTACAGGGGCCTGAAGCTTTCTTT. It yields the protein CASSILQGPEAFF.

The chain is built from TRBV18 and TRBJ2-2; 14 positions match TRBD2. Trimming removed 6 bases from V and 0 bases from J; junction bases left unmatched: 15. This CDR3 has 21 amino acids. The V gene's germline CDR1 is KGHSH and CDR2 LQKENI. CDR3 sequence reads: CASSLFSGTSGSISNTGELFF. DNA of the CDR3: TGTGCCAGCTCGCTTTTTTCCGGGACTAGCGGGAGTATATCGAACACCGGGGAGCTGTTTTTT.

V is TRBV16 and J is TRBJ1-5, with D perhaps TRBD1 (5 bases). The ends were cut back, 3 bases at V and 5 bases at J, with 11 bases in the middle. The germline V gene encodes CDR1 KGHSY and CDR2 FQNENV. The CDR3 contains 14 residues. CDR3 region: CASSHTRGDQPQHF. CDR3 nucleotides: TGTGCCAGCAGCCACACCCGGGGGGATCAGCCCCAGCATTTT.

The V and J genes are TRBV7-3 and TRBJ2-1; 10 bases are a match to TRBD2. V was clipped by 5 bases and J by 8 bases; unmatched bases: 12. Germline CDR1 and CDR2: SGHTA and FQGTGA. CDR3 length: 16 residues. In DNA, the CDR3 is TGTGCCAGCAGCCCCTCTGGGGCTAGCGGGAGCTATGAGCAGTTCTTC. Its translation: CASSPSGASGSYEQFF.

V usage is TRBV6-1 and J usage is TRBJ2-3, with 7 positions matching TRBD2. Germline assignment: CDR1 MNHNS and CDR2 SASEGT. The V segment lost 4 bases and the J segment 2 bases; nucleotides outside the gene matches: 12. The CDR3 is made up of 17 amino acids. The CDR3 here is CASSGFGGGSHTDTQYF. CDR3 bases: TGTGCCAGCAGTGGCTTTGGGGGAGGGAGCCACACAGATACGCAGTATTTT.

This clone was seen once. V and J are TRBV19 and TRBJ1-1; possibly TRBD1 for D (6 bases). This CDR3 has 14 amino acids. CDR1 is LNHDA and CDR2 is SQIVND in the germline V gene (reference sequence). V was clipped by 4 bases and J by 7 bases, with 16 bases between them. DNA of the CDR3: TGTGCCAGTAGTACGTTGGGGGGGCAGTTTGAAGCTTTCTTT. Translating gives CASSTLGGQFEAFF. The complete variable domain, with remaining parts taken from reference TRBV19 and TRBJ1-1, reads DGGITQSPKYLFRKEGQNVTLSCEQNLNHDAMYWYRQDPGQGLRLIYYSQIVNDFQKGDIAEGYSVSREKKESFPLTVTSAQKNPTAFYLCASSTLGGQFEAFFGQGTRLTVV.

On this clone itself: The sample holds other DNA sequences that translate to the same CDR3. CDR3 protein: CASSLSNTGELFF. DNA for the CDR3: TGTGCCAGCAGCTTATCTAACACCGGGGAGCTGTTTTTT. The chain recombines TRBV7-3 with TRBJ2-2; D not resolved. CDR3 length: 13 residues. The germline V and J ends were trimmed by 2 bases and 2 bases, with 3 bases remaining between them. Germline V gives CDR1 SGHTA, CDR2 FQGTGA.

With regard to this clone: The junction does not match germline at one end; this may be a read error. J is TRBJ2-3 and V is TRBV30; maybe TRBD1 (5 bases). The CDR3 spans 14 residues. From germline, CDR1 is GTSNPN and CDR2 SVGIG (reference sequence). CDR3 sequence: CAWSVGLGQDTQCF. CDR3 nucleotide sequence: TGTGCCTGGAGTGTAGGTTTGGGGCAAGATACGCAGTGTTTT.

The chain uses TRBV7-2 and TRBJ1-6, with TRBD1 identical over 7 bases. CDR1 and CDR2 from the germline V gene are SGHTA and FQGNSA. CDR3 size: 15 residues. J lost 7 bases, V lost 2 bases, and 5 bases had no gene match. CDR3 bases: TGTGCCAGCAGCTTATTGGGACAGATCAATTCACCCCTCCACTTT. This translates into CASSLLGQINSPLHF.

The chain links TRBV5-4 to TRBJ1-2; 7 nucleotides agree with TRBD1. Looked up from germline, CDR1 is SGHNT and CDR2 is YYREEE (reference sequence). This CDR3 is built from 15 residues. The V gene end was trimmed by 0 bases and the J gene end by 5 bases; junction bases not matched to a gene: 7. CDR3 bases: TGTGCCAGCAGCTTGGAGAGGGTGACAGGGTATGGCTACACCTTC. This encodes CASSLERVTGYGYTF.

This clone showed up just once. The J gene is TRBJ2-7, the V gene TRBV12-3 or TRBV12-4; TRBD2 might be the D (5 bases). Trimming stripped 5 bases from V and 7 bases from J, with 12 bases between. CDR3 length equals 12 residues. The CDR3 DNA reads TGTGCCAGCAGTCTTTCCACGGGGGAGCAGTACTTC. This sequence encodes CASSLSTGEQYF.

This rearrangement joins TRBV18 to TRBJ2-2; D ambiguous. This CDR3 region has 15 residues. V was clipped by 6 bases and J by 2 bases, with 13 bases between them. Looked up from germline, CDR1 is KGHSH and CDR2 is LQKENI. This CDR3 reads CASSPPSLNTGELFF. In DNA, the CDR3 is TGTGCCAGCTCTCCCCCAAGCCTAAACACCGGGGAGCTGTTTTTT.

The V gene is TRBV6-5, the J gene TRBJ1-5; no clear D gene. V gave up 9 bases and J gave up 3 bases, with 12 bases separating them. The germline gives CDR1 MNHEY, CDR2 SVGAGI. CDR3 length equals 13 residues. The CDR3 spells CASRGGVNQPQHF. For the CDR3, the DNA is TGTGCCAGTCGAGGAGGAGTCAATCAGCCCCAGCATTTT.

The chain has TRBV27 and TRBJ1-2; no reliable D call. The V end lost 3 bases, the J end lost 2 bases, and 7 bases lay between the germline ends. The germline gives CDR1 MNHEY, CDR2 SMNVEV (reference sequence). This CDR3 is 13 amino acids long. For the CDR3, the DNA is TGTGCCAGCAGTTTCAGGCCAAACTATGGCTACACCTTC. It is translated as CASSFRPNYGYTF.

The chain is built from TRBV5-6 and TRBJ1-2; 12 bases fit TRBD1. V trimming: 3 bases; J trimming: 4 bases; junction bases outside the gene matches: 16. CDR3 length equals 19 residues. The germline gives CDR1 SGHDT, CDR2 YYEEEE. CDR3 nucleotide sequence: TGTGCCAGCAGCTCGGCCCCCGGGACAGGGGGCTCTCTAGGCTATGGCTACACCTTC. Translation gives CASSSAPGTGGSLGYGYTF.

The J gene is TRBJ1-4, the V gene TRBV7-9; D is undetermined. The CDR3 spans 15 residues. Trimming pared 4 bases from V and 0 bases from J, leaving 9 bases between. The germline gives CDR1 SEHNR, CDR2 FQNEAQ (reference sequence). For the CDR3, the DNA is TGTGCCAGCAGCTCACACCTGGCAACTAATGAAAAACTGTTTTTT. It translates to CASSSHLATNEKLFF.

The V gene is TRBV29-1, the J gene TRBJ2-3; 7 bases map to TRBD2. This CDR3 is built from 14 residues. Germline V gene lookup returns CDR1 SQVTM and CDR2 ANQGSEA. J gave up 2 bases and V 3 bases, and 5 bases lay outside the gene matches. CDR3: CSVDPSGATDTQYF. The CDR3 DNA is TGCAGCGTTGATCCTAGCGGAGCCACAGATACGCAGTATTTT.